These 27 T cell receptor beta chains were all obtained from the same sample, sequenced in a study of response to subunit inactivated influenza vaccine. TCRdb reprocessed the RT-PCR reads with MiXCR, giving one entry per CDR3 protein. Of about 480,000 distinct CDR3 sequences listed, over 10% were seen once; the top ten hold around 13%. This sample comprised PBMCs from blood, obtained about 40 days after vaccination. Receptor source: a man aged 50-59 years who received an inactivated influenza vaccine.

V usage is TRBV12-3 or TRBV12-4 and J usage is TRBJ2-7; 10 nucleotides align to TRBD1. J gave up 1 base and V 8 bases, and 2 bases lay outside the gene matches. The CDR3 extends over 13 amino acids. For the CDR3, the DNA is TGTGCCAGCTGGGACAGGGGATCCTACGAGCAGTACTTC. Its translation: CASWDRGSYEQYF.

The chain employs TRBV10-3 and TRBJ2-1; 13 bases are shared with TRBD2. The CDR3 is made up of 14 amino acids. The germline CDR1 and CDR2 sequences are ENHRY and SYGVKD. The V segment lost 5 bases and the J segment 8 bases; nucleotides outside the gene matches: 3. The DNA for the CDR3 is TGTGCCATCAGTTCCACTAGCGGGAGGGATGAGCAGTTCTTC. Protein: CAISSTSGRDEQFF.

This clonotype was seen repeatedly, ten times or more. The rearrangement joins TRBV5-1 to TRBJ1-2, with TRBD1 as a possible D gene (6 bases). The CDR3 runs 13 residues. V was cut by 6 bases and J by 8 bases, with 17 bases left in between. Germline V lookup: CDR1 SGHRS, CDR2 YFSETQ. CDR3 nucleotides: TGCGCCAGCAAAGGCGGTGGTGGGGGCGGCTACACCTTC. It codes for CASKGGGGGGYTF.

A remark on this clonotype: A much larger clone lies a single base off, so this may be a read error. This chain uses TRBV20-1 with TRBJ2-1; 8 positions agree with TRBD2. Germline V gives CDR1 DFQATT, CDR2 SNEGSKA (reference sequence). This CDR3 spans 13 amino acids. V trimming: 3 bases; J trimming: 8 bases; junction bases outside the gene matches: 6. CDR3 bases: TGCAGTGCTAGCGGGAGGGCCAACGATGAGCAGTTCTTC. Translating gives CSASGRANDEQFF.

This chain connects TRBV20-1 to TRBJ1-5; 9 nucleotides line up with TRBD1. V trimming: 2 bases; J trimming: 2 bases; junction bases outside the gene matches: 10. Germline V gives CDR1 DFQATT, CDR2 SNEGSKA (reference sequence). The CDR3 is 17 residues long. CDR3 residues: CSARSGTGRPRNQPQHF. CDR3 DNA sequence: TGCAGTGCTAGATCCGGGACAGGGCGCCCTCGCAATCAGCCCCAGCATTTT.

The V gene is TRBV7-9, the J gene TRBJ2-5; D gene unclear. This CDR3 is built from 12 residues. Germline V gene data show CDR1 as SEHNR and CDR2 as FQNEAQ (reference sequence). Between the trimmed V and J ends, which lost 3 bases and 4 bases, there was a span of 6 bases. CDR3 bases: TGTGCCAGCAGCTTCATTGGAGAGACCCAGTACTTC. Protein product: CASSFIGETQYF.

This clonotype has more than one count but fewer than ten. This chain links TRBV12-3 or TRBV12-4 with TRBJ2-1, with D maybe TRBD1 (5 bases). This CDR3 region has 14 residues. V was cut by 2 bases and J by 8 bases, with 13 bases left in between. The CDR3 region is CASSLNEAGHEQFF. The CDR3 nucleotides read TGTGCCAGCAGTTTAAACGAAGCAGGGCATGAGCAGTTCTTC.

In this sample, this clonotype turned up many times. The genes are TRBV5-1 and TRBJ2-7, with D maybe TRBD2 (5 bases). The V gene's germline CDR1 is SGHRS and CDR2 YFSETQ. V was trimmed by 1 base and J by 7 bases, leaving 9 bases between them. This CDR3 contains 12 residues. The CDR3 loop is CASSLIRGEQYF. The CDR3 DNA sequence: TGCGCCAGCAGCTTGATTCGGGGAGAGCAGTACTTC.

The chain links TRBV27 to TRBJ2-1; TRBD1 matches 7 bases. The germline V gene has CDR1 MNHEY and CDR2 SMNVEV (reference sequence). J was trimmed by 10 bases and V by 2 bases; bases with no gene match: 11. CDR3 length: 15 residues. CDR3: CASSLDGTANREQFF. In nucleotides, the CDR3 is TGTGCCAGCAGTTTAGATGGGACAGCGAATCGGGAGCAGTTCTTC.

This rearrangement joins TRBV7-2 to TRBJ2-3, with 11 nucleotides matching TRBD2. Germline V gene data show CDR1 as SGHTA and CDR2 as FQGNSA. J gave up 1 base and V 1 base, and 4 bases lay outside the gene matches. CDR3 size: 17 residues. This CDR3 reads CASSLVGTSGRTDTQYF. CDR3 nucleotide sequence: TGTGCCAGCAGCTTAGTGGGGACTAGCGGCCGCACAGATACGCAGTATTTT.

The J gene is TRBJ2-1, the V gene TRBV7-2, with D hard to call. Germline V gene lookup returns CDR1 SGHTA and CDR2 FQGNSA. CDR3 length: 15 amino acids. Trimming stripped 7 bases from V and 5 bases from J, with 18 bases between. CDR3 loop: CASTKMTLLNNEQFF. The CDR3 bases are TGTGCCAGCACCAAGATGACCCTGTTAAACAATGAGCAGTTCTTC.

The chain employs TRBV15 and TRBJ2-1; TRBD2 matches 8 bases. The CDR3 sequence is 13 residues long. The germline V gene has CDR1 LNHNV and CDR2 YYDKDF (reference sequence). Losses at the gene ends were 4 bases for V and 7 bases for J; bases not matched to a gene: 3. CDR3 region: CATSKTSVNEQFF. The CDR3 DNA is TGTGCCACCAGCAAGACTAGCGTAAATGAGCAGTTCTTC.

Ten or more counts support this clonotype. The gene calls are TRBV29-1 and TRBJ2-3; 9 bases match TRBD1. The CDR3 totals 14 residues. Per germline, CDR1 SQVTM and CDR2 ANQGSEA. J gave up 5 bases and V 6 bases, and 9 bases lay outside the gene matches. CDR3 DNA sequence: TGCAGCGTAAAAAGGACAGGGGCCCTAGATACGCAGTATTTT. It specifies CSVKRTGALDTQYF.

This clonotype has a count of ten or more. The genes are TRBV20-1 and TRBJ2-7; TRBD1 is a possible D gene (6 bases). The CDR3 runs to 12 residues. Germline V gene lookup returns CDR1 DFQATT and CDR2 SNEGSKA (reference sequence). Between the trimmed V and J ends, which lost 4 bases and 1 base, there was a span of 8 bases. The CDR3 spells CSANRVSYEQYF. The CDR3 DNA reads TGCAGTGCTAACAGGGTTTCCTACGAGCAGTACTTC.

This clonotype was observed at least ten times. V is TRBV7-9 and J is TRBJ1-1; D may be TRBD1 (5 bases). Between the trimmed V and J ends, which lost 1 base and 7 bases, there was a span of 13 bases. The CDR3 loop spans 14 amino acids. CDR1 and CDR2 from the germline V gene are SEHNR and FQNEAQ (reference sequence). CDR3 residues: CASSLGGETNEAFF. The CDR3 nucleotides are TGTGCCAGCAGCTTAGGGGGGGAAACAAATGAAGCTTTCTTT. The complete variable domain, with remaining parts taken from reference TRBV7-9 and TRBJ1-1, reads DTGVSQNPRHKITKRGQNVTFRCDPISEHNRLYWYRQTLGQGPEFLTYFQNEAQLEKSRLLSDRFSAERPKGSFSTLEIQRTEQGDSAMYLCASSLGGETNEAFFGQGTRLTVV.

This clonotype was counted between two and nine times. This chain links TRBV2 with TRBJ2-5, with no clear D. Germline-derived CDR1 and CDR2 are SNHLY and FYNNEI. Deletions cut 7 bases from V and 7 bases from J, with 13 bases between. The CDR3 is 12 residues long. CDR3 region: CASTIGRGTQYF. CDR3 DNA: TGTGCCAGCACTATTGGCCGCGGGACCCAGTACTTC.

The chain employs TRBV12-3 or TRBV12-4 and TRBJ1-4, with D tentatively TRBD1 (6 bases). Trimming pared 6 bases from V and 8 bases from J, leaving 16 bases between. The CDR3 totals 14 residues. CDR3 nucleotide sequence: TGTGCCAGCAGCTTGGGGGGCAGCCTGGAAAAACTGTTTTTT. It specifies CASSLGGSLEKLFF.

This clonotype was detected a few times. The chain is built from TRBV7-9 and TRBJ2-2; possibly TRBD1 for D (6 bases). CDR1 SEHNR and CDR2 FQNEAQ come from the germline V gene (reference sequence). The V end lost 2 bases, the J end lost 0 bases, and 13 bases lay between the germline ends. The CDR3 totals 17 residues. CDR3 region: CASSLPFGTSNTGELFF. The CDR3 nucleotides read TGTGCCAGCAGCTTACCCTTCGGGACATCGAACACCGGGGAGCTGTTTTTT.

The CDR3 is CASSYRGGDEQYF. CDR3 sequence (DNA): TGCGCCAGCAGTTACAGGGGAGGCGACGAGCAGTACTTC. This chain joins TRBV4-3 and TRBJ2-7; D possibly corresponds to TRBD1 (7 bases). Germline V gene data show CDR1 as LGHNA and CDR2 as YSLEER. This CDR3 spans 13 amino acids. Trimming removed 6 bases at V and 5 bases at J, with 14 bases between.

This clonotype came up a few times. The chain joins TRBV4-1 to TRBJ2-4; the D gene could be TRBD1 or TRBD2 (6 bases each). This CDR3 is 17 amino acids long. CDR1 MGHRA and CDR2 YSYEKL come from the germline V gene. Deletions cut 0 bases from V and 3 bases from J, with 15 bases between. CDR3 sequence: CASSQDGGGLVKNIQYF. For the CDR3, the DNA is TGCGCCAGCAGCCAAGACGGAGGGGGACTTGTCAAAAACATTCAGTACTTC.

This clonotype was seen a few times. The CDR3 spells CASSSHSEQETQYF. The CDR3 coding sequence is TGTGCCAGCAGTTCCCACAGTGAACAAGAGACCCAGTACTTC. The V and J genes are TRBV12-3 or TRBV12-4 and TRBJ2-5; D remains ambiguous. This CDR3 spans 14 amino acids. V was cut by 4 bases and J by 2 bases, with 11 bases left in between.

This chain uses TRBV5-6 with TRBJ2-7; 9 positions agree with TRBD1. Per germline, CDR1 SGHDT and CDR2 YYEEEE. Germline trimming cut 3 bases from V and 3 bases from J; bases unmatched to any gene: 7. The CDR3 has 15 amino acids. CDR3 nucleotide sequence: TGTGCCAGCAGCTACTACCGGGACAGGGACTACGAGCAGTACTTC. Translated: CASSYYRDRDYEQYF.

This clonotype appeared many times. This rearrangement joins TRBV2 to TRBJ2-3; 8 nucleotides line up with TRBD2. CDR1 SNHLY and CDR2 FYNNEI come from the germline V gene. Trimming removed 3 bases from V and 6 bases from J; junction bases left unmatched: 8. The CDR3 length is 15 residues. The CDR3 here is CASSDGTSGGDTQYF. Here the CDR3 DNA reads TGTGCCAGCAGTGACGGAACTAGCGGCGGTGATACGCAGTATTTT.

About this clonotype: Germline is not matched at one junction end, which may reflect a read error. This rearrangement joins TRBV15 to TRBJ2-3, with 10 bases matching TRBD2. This CDR3 has 18 amino acids. Looked up from germline, CDR1 is LNHNV and CDR2 is YYDKDF (reference sequence). CDR3 coding DNA: TGTGCCACCAGCAGAGAAGTCTGGACTAGCGGCCCCTCAGATACGGAGTATTTT. It yields the protein CATSREVWTSGPSDTEYF. Full variable domain (rest looked up from reference TRBV15 and TRBJ2-3): DAMVIQNPRYQVTQFGKPVTLSCSQTLNHNVMYWYQQKSSQAPKLLFHYYDKDFNNEADTPDNFQSRRPNTSFCFLDIRSPGLGDTAMYLCATSREVWTSGPSDTEYFGPGTRLTVL.

This clonotype was seen at least ten times. The genes are TRBV24-1 and TRBJ2-1; D is possibly TRBD1 (5 bases). Germline lookup yields CDR1 KGHDR and CDR2 SFDVKD. V dropped 4 bases and J dropped 8 bases, with 11 bases sitting between them. The CDR3 has 13 amino acids. DNA for the CDR3: TGTGCCACCAGTGAGTCCAGGGTAGATGAGCAGTTCTTC. It translates to CATSESRVDEQFF.

This clonotype has a count of ten or more. The gene calls are TRBV11-2 and TRBJ2-3; D not certain. From germline, CDR1 is SGHAT and CDR2 FQNNGV. The CDR3 runs 14 residues. Trimming removed 1 base from V and 2 bases from J, with 7 bases in between. The CDR3 nucleotides are TGTGCCAGCAGCTTAGCCGACCCCACAGATACGCAGTATTTT. Its translation: CASSLADPTDTQYF.

The chain couples TRBV9 to TRBJ2-5; perhaps TRBD2 as D (7 bases). Germline V gives CDR1 SGDLS, CDR2 YYNGEE. The CDR3 extends over 17 amino acids. V was trimmed by 0 bases and J by 2 bases, leaving 17 bases between them. The DNA of the CDR3 is TGTGCCAGCAGCGTAGCTCTCCGAGGGGGAGGGCAAGAGACCCAGTACTTC. Translated: CASSVALRGGGQETQYF.